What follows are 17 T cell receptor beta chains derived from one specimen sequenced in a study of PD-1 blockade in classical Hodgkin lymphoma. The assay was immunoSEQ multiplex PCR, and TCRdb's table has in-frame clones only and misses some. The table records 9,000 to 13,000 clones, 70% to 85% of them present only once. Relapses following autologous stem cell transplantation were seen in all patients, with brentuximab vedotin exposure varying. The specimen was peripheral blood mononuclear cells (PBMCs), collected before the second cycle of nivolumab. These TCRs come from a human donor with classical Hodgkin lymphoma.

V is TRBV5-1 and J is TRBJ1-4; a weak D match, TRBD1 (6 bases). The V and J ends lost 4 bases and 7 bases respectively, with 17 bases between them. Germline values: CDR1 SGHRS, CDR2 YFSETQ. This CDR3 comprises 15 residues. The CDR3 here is CASSPDTGLGEKLFF. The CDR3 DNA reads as TGCGCCAGCAGCCCTGACACAGGGCTCGGTGAAAAACTGTTTTTT.

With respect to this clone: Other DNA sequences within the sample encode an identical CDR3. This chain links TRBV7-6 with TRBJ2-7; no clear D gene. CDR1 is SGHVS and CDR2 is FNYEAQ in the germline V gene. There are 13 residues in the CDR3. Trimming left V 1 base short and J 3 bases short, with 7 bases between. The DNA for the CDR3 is TGTGCCAGCAGCTTAGGCCCGAACTACGAGCAGTACTTC. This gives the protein CASSLGPNYEQYF. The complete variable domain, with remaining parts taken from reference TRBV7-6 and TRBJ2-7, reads GAGVSQSPRYKVTKRGQDVALRCDPISGHVSLYWYRQALGQGPEFLTYFNYEAQQDKSGLPNDRFSAERPEGSISTLTIQRTEQRDSAMYRCASSLGPNYEQYFGPGTRLTVT.

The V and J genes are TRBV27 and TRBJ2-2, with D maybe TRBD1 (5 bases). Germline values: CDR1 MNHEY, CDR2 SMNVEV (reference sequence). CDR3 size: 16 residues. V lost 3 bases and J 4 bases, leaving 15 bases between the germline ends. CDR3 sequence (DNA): TGTGCCAGCAGTTTCGGATTGACAGAGGTCACCGGGGAGCTGTTTTTT. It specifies CASSFGLTEVTGELFF.

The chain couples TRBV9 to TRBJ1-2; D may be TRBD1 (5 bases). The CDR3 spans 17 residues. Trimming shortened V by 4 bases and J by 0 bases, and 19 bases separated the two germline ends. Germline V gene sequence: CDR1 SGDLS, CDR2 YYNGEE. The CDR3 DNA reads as TGTGCCAGCAGCACCTCCTACAATAGACAGACTAACTATGGCTACACCTTC. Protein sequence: CASSTSYNRQTNYGYTF.

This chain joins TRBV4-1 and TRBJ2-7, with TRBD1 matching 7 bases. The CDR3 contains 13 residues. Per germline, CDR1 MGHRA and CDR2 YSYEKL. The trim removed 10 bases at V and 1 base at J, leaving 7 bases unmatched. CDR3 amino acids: CATALDRSYEQYF. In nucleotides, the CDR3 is TGCGCCACAGCCCTGGACAGGTCCTACGAGCAGTACTTC.

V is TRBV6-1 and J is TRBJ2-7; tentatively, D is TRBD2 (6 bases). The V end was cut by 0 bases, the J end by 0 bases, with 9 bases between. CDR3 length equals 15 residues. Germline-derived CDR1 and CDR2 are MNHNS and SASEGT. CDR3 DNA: TGTGCCAGCAGTGAAGCCGCGGGGAGCTCCTACGAGCAGTACTTC. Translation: CASSEAAGSSYEQYF.

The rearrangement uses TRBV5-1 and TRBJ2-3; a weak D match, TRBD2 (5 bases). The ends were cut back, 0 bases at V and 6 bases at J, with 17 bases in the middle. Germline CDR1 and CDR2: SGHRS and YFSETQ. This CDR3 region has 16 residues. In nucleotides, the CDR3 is TGCGCCAGCAGCTTGGGGGCCCTACGGGGTGTTGATACGCAGTATTTT. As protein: CASSLGALRGVDTQYF.

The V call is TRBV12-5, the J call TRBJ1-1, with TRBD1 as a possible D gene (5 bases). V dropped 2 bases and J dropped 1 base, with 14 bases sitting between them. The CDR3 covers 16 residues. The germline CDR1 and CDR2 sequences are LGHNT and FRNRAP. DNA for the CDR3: TGTGCTAGTGGTTTGCCCTGGACAATTGAGAACACTGAAGCTTTCTTT. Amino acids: CASGLPWTIENTEAFF.

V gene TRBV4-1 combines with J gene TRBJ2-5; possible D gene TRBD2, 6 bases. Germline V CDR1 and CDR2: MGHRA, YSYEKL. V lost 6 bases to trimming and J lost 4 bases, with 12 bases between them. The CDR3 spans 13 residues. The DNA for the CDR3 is TGCGCCAGCAGTCCGGGACTCCCAGAGACCCAGTACTTC. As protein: CASSPGLPETQYF.

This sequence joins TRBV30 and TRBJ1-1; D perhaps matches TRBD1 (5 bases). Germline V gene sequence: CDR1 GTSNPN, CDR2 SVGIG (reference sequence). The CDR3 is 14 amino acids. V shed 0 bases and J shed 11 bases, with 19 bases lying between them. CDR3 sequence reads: CAWSVGEGLVEAFF. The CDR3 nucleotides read TGTGCCTGGAGTGTGGGCGAGGGGTTGGTGGAGGCTTTCTTT. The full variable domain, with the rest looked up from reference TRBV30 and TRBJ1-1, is SQTIHQWPATLVQPVGSPLSLECTVEGTSNPNLYWYRQAAGRGLQLLFYSVGIGQISSEVPQNLSASRPQDRQFILSSKKLLLSDSGFYLCAWSVGEGLVEAFFGQGTRLTVV.

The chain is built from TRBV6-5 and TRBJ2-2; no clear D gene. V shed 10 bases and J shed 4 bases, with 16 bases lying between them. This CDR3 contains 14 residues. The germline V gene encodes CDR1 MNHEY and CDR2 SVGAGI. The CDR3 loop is CATLKRMATGELFF. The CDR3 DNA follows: TGTGCCACGTTGAAAAGGATGGCCACCGGGGAGCTGTTTTTT.

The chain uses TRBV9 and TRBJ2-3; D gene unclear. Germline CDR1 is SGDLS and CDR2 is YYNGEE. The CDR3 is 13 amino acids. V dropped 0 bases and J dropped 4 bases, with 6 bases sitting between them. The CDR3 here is CASSVDGADTQYF. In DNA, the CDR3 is TGTGCCAGCAGCGTAGACGGAGCAGATACGCAGTATTTT.

CDR3 loop: CASSEDRVAKTQYF. The CDR3 DNA sequence: TGTGCCAGCAGCGAGGACAGGGTGGCGAAGACCCAGTACTTC. J is TRBJ2-5 and V is TRBV2; 8 nucleotides match TRBD1. The CDR3 has 14 amino acids. Trimming at V came to 6 bases and at J to 6 bases, leaving 9 bases not matched to a gene. Germline V gene lookup returns CDR1 SNHLY and CDR2 FYNNEI.

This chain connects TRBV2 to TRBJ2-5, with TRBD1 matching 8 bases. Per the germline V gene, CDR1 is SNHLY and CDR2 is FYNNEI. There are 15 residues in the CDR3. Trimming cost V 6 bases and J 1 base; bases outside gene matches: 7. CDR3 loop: CASRALGTGQETQYF. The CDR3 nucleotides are TGTGCCAGCAGGGCACTAGGGACAGGCCAAGAGACCCAGTACTTC.

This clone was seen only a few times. CDR3 sequence: CASSERRINEKLFF. The CDR3 DNA is TGTGCCAGCAGTGAACGGAGAATTAATGAAAAACTGTTTTTT. The rearrangement joins TRBV2 to TRBJ1-4; D remains ambiguous. Germline V gives CDR1 SNHLY, CDR2 FYNNEI. The CDR3 totals 14 residues. The V end lost 2 bases, the J end lost 4 bases, and 8 bases lay between the germline ends.

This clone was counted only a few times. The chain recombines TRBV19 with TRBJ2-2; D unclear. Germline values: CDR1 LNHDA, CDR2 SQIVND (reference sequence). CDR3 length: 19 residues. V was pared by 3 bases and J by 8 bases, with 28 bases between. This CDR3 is CASSISMVFLTTDGGELFF. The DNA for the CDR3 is TGTGCCAGTAGTATCTCGATGGTCTTTCTAACGACCGATGGGGGGGAGCTGTTTTTT. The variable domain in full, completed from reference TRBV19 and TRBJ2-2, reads DGGITQSPKYLFRKEGQNVTLSCEQNLNHDAMYWYRQDPGQGLRLIYYSQIVNDFQKGDIAEGYSVSREKKESFPLTVTSAQKNPTAFYLCASSISMVFLTTDGGELFFGEGSRLTVL.

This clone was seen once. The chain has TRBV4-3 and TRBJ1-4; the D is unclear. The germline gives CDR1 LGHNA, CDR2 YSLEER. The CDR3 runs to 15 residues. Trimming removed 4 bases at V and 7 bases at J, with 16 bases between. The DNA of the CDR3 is TGCGCCAGCAGCCGCCAGGCAACGTCGGGTGAAAAACTGTTTTTT. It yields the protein CASSRQATSGEKLFF.